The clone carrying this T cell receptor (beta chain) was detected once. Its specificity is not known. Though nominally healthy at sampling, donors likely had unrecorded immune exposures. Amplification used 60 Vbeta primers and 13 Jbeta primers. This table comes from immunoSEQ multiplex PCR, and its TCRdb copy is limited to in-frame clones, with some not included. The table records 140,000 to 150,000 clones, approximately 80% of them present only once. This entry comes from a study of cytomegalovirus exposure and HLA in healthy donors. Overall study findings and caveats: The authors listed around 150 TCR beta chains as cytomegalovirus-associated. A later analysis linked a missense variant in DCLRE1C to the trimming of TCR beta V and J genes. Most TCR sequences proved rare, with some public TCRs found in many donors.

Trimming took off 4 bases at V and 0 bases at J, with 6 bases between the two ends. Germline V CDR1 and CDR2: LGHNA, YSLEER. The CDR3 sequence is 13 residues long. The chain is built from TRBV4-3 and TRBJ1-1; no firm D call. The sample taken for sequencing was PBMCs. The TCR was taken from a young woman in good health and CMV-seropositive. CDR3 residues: CASSRALNTEAFF. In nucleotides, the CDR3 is TGCGCCAGCAGCCGGGCGTTGAACACTGAAGCTTTCTTT.